This T cell receptor (beta chain) derives from a study of Ad26.COV2.S vaccination and SARS-CoV-2 variants. TCRdb's table, derived via immunoSEQ multiplex PCR, lists solely in-frame clones and lacks some. This table has some 330,000 clones, around 90% appearing once. Regarding this clone: Its antigen remains unidentified.

Findings and limits, study-wide: Compared with placebo recipients, vaccine recipients had higher spike-specific TCR breadth.

Indicated treatment: 19 received Ad26.COV2.S at low or high dose, single or two shots; about 5 received placebo; per-sample allocation not given. Repertoires come from day 63 after the first vaccine or placebo injection. It was Wuhan-strain SARS-CoV-2 spike that the Ad26 vaccine vector expressed. Deletions cut 7 bases from V and 3 bases from J, with 13 bases between. Germline loops: CDR1 SNHLY, CDR2 FYNNEI. The CDR3 runs 14 residues. The TCR comes from a person between 18 and 65 years old who received the Ad26.COV2.S COVID-19 vaccine or a placebo. This sequence joins TRBV2 and TRBJ1-5; D not resolved. The sample was peripheral blood, taken in a trial of Ad26.COV2.S vaccine versus placebo. CDR3 protein: CASTSGLLNQPQHF. The DNA of the CDR3 is TGTGCCAGCACCTCGGGCCTCCTCAATCAGCCCCAGCATTTT.